This T cell receptor beta chain was profiled in a study of blood T cells in healthy people across ages. Findings and limits, study-wide: The study regarded diversity estimates from one million T cells as underestimates.

Using a J-beta primer mix together with a sample-barcoded 5' primer, a second PCR was run for roughly 6 to 11 cycles. Unique molecular identifiers of 12 random nucleotides labeled each cDNA. The yield of each sample was at least 3 million CDR3-containing paired-end reads. TCRdb passed the 5' RACE reads through MiXCR, listing each CDR3 protein once. The sample includes roughly 830,000 distinct CDR3 sequences, 55% to 65% seen only once; the top ten take roughly a quarter. The CDR3 extends over 16 amino acids. Unmatched junction bases numbered 15, after V lost 3 bases and J lost 4 bases. Per germline, CDR1 DFQATT and CDR2 SNEGSKA (reference sequence). For this clonotype: The antigen remains unidentified. This CDR3 is missing its conserved last phenylalanine or tryptophan, likely due to a read error.

The sequencing sample was made of blood. The V call is TRBV20-1, the J call TRBJ2-7, with 7 nucleotides matching TRBD1. This TCR came from a man under 40 in good health. The CDR3 DNA reads TGCAGTGCTAGCCAACCCCTGACAGGGATCCCTTACGAGCAGTACCTC. Protein: CSASQPLTGIPYEQYL.